Sequencing of this TCR beta chain was carried out in a study of Tregs in tolerant kidney transplant recipients (dated by TCRdb to about 2019). Regarding the complete study: Before combined kidney and bone marrow transplantation, this study identified donor-specific regulatory T cells using TCRbeta sequencing and then followed those same cells after transplant. TCRbeta repertoire sequencing was used in a few healthy controls to compare several ways of expanding Tregs specific for an allogeneic donor. Results the study describes overall, beyond this receptor: Biological reproducibility was not examined directly, but technical replication error appeared to be minimal. Because the study included only a small number of patients, the results must be confirmed in larger populations and under other immunosuppression protocols. Expanding Tregs with activated donor B cells appeared to identify the most biologically relevant and donor-specific TCRbeta repertoire.

As to this clone: What antigen it recognizes has not been identified. No much larger clone exists at a distance of one base, and base qualities are not known.

Reading the germline V gene gives CDR1 SNHLY and CDR2 FYNNEI. Relative to germline, V is 3 bases shorter and J is 2 bases shorter, with 10 bases between their ends. Inclusive of the bounding cysteine and phenylalanine, the CDR3 is 15 residues long. The only DNA kept is the CDR3, 45 bases in frame from the first base. Thawed PBMCs were FACS-sorted into unstimulated Tregs (CD4+CD25+CD127-), CD4+ non-Tregs (CD4+CD25-), CD4 cells and CD8 cells. Healthy control blood came either as purchased buffy coats or from healthy volunteers. Healthy control blood was processed to PBMCs with a Ficoll density gradient and then cryopreserved, whereas patient PBMCs were collected both before and after transplant. For TCRbeta CDR3 sequencing, genomic DNA from the sorted cells was extracted using the QIAGEN DNeasy Blood and Tissue Kit. High-throughput TCRbeta CDR3 sequencing, which included PCR amplification with bias correction and internal controls, was done commercially through immunoSEQ. The authors processed their data as follows. Unique productive TCRbeta sequences were defined by CDR3 nucleotide sequence when primers matched and otherwise by CDR3 amino acid sequence together with Vbeta and Jbeta genes. To correct sorting error, sequences shared between sorted populations at a frequency ratio of 2:1 or less were removed; the rest were assigned to the higher population. Sequences were defined as donor-reactive when expanded at least 5-fold in CFSE-low cells versus unstimulated cells and present at a frequency of at least 0.01% in CFSE-low cells. Jensen-Shannon divergence, calculated on the top 100 TCRbeta sequences ranked by frequency, was used to quantify repertoire divergence. For any sample with multiple sequencing runs, sorting error was corrected in each run separately before the runs were pooled. The clones in this table, taken by TCRdb from immuneACCESS, are in-frame only. Not every clone is retained; where verified, under half of the shortfall comes from an unresolved V gene, and the cause of the rest is unknown. V, J and clone size are those of that table, while D and trimming were read from the DNA. This sample holds under 100,000 clones; 90% to 95% were observed only once. In total, the top ten clones hold 4.7% of the sample.

Sample: CD8+ T cells from blood. The sequence joins TRBV2 to TRBJ2-2; confidence is insufficient to name the D gene. The sequence was collected from a human donor in good health. The sequenced DNA is TGTGCCAGCAGTGATGAAACAGAAAACACCGGGGAGCTGTTTTTT. The encoded protein is CASSDETENTGELFF.